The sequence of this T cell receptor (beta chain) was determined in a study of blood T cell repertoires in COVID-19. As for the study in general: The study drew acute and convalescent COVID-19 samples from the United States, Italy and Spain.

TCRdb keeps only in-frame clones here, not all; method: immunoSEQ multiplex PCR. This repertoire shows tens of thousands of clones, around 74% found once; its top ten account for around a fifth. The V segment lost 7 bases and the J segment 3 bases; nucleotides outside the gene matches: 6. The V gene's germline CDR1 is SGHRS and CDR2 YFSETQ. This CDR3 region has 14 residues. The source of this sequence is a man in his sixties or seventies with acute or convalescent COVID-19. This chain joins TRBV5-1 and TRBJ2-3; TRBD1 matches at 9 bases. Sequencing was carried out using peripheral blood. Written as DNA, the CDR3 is TGCGCCAGCTGCACGGACAGGGGAACAGATACGCAGTATTTT. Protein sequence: CASCTDRGTDTQYF.